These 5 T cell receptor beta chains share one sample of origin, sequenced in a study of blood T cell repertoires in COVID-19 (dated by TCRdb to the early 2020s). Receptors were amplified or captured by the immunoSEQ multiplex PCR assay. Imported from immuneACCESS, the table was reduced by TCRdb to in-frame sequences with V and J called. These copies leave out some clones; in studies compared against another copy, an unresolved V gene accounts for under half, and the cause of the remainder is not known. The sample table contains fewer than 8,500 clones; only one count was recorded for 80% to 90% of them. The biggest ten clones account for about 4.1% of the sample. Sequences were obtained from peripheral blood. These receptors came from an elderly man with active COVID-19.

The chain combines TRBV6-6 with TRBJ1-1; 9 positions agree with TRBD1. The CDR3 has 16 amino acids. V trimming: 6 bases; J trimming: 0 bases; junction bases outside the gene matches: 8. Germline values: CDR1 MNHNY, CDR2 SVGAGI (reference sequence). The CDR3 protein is CASSPDRGNLNTEAFF. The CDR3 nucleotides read TGTGCCAGCAGCCCAGACAGGGGGAACTTGAACACTGAAGCTTTCTTT.

CDR3 protein: CASSVDGRVYTGELFF. CDR3 bases: TGTGCCAGCAGCGTAGACGGGAGAGTGTACACCGGGGAGCTGTTTTTT. The chain joins TRBV9 to TRBJ2-2; tentatively, D is TRBD2 (6 bases). Germline assignment: CDR1 SGDLS and CDR2 YYNGEE. The germline V and J ends were trimmed by 0 bases and 3 bases, with 12 bases remaining between them. This CDR3 region has 16 residues. Full variable domain (missing parts from reference TRBV9 and TRBJ2-2): DSGVTQTPKHLITATGQRVTLRCSPRSGDLSVYWYQQSLDQGLQFLIQYYNGEERAKGNILERFSAQQFPDLHSELNLSSLELGDSALYFCASSVDGRVYTGELFFGEGSRLTVL.

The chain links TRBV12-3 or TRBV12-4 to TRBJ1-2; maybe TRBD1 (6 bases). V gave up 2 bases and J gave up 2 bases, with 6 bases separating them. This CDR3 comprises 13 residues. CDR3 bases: TGTGCCAGCAGTTTAACAGGGAACTATGGCTACACCTTC. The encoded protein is CASSLTGNYGYTF.

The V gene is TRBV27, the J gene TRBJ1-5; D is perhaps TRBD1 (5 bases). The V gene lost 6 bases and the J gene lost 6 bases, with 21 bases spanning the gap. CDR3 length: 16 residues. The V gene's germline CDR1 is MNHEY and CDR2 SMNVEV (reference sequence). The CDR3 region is CASRPRQGASVQPQHF. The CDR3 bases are TGTGCCAGCAGACCACGACAAGGGGCTAGCGTTCAGCCCCAGCATTTT.

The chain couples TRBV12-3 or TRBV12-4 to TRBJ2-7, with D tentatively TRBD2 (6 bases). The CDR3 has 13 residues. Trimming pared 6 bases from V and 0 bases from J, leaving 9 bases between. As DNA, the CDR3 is TGTGCCAGCAGGGACGGGAGCTCCTACGAGCAGTACTTC. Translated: CASRDGSSYEQYF.